The 3 T cell receptor beta chains below were found in one sample sequenced in a study of shared clonotypes between healthy human individuals (dated by TCRdb to about 2020). To prepare the library, the immunoSEQ multiplex PCR assay was applied. TCRdb carries this immuneACCESS record with in-frame sequences only. Its versions omit some clonotypes, under half of them owing to an unresolved V gene in the studies checked, with the rest unexplained. The sample table lists roughly 500,000 clones, 90% to 96% of them with a count of one. Less than 0.06% of the sample is in the top ten clones. The source material was naive CD4+ T cells sorted from blood. This specimen's cell subset or site label, per the study, means: CD45RA+ positively selected. These TCRs come from a woman aged 30 to 39 in good health.

The V and J genes are TRBV27 and TRBJ2-4; a weak D match, TRBD1 (6 bases). The V and J ends lost 6 bases and 3 bases respectively, with 18 bases between them. The CDR3 covers 16 residues. Looked up from germline, CDR1 is MNHEY and CDR2 is SMNVEV (reference sequence). The CDR3, as DNA: TGTGCCAGCAGACCTACAGGGCGCCTCGGCAAAAACATTCAGTACTTC. Translating gives CASRPTGRLGKNIQYF.

This chain uses TRBV7-9 with TRBJ2-1; maybe TRBD2 (6 bases). V shed 5 bases and J shed 0 bases, with 17 bases lying between them. Per germline, CDR1 SEHNR and CDR2 FQNEAQ (reference sequence). The CDR3 covers 17 residues. As DNA, the CDR3 is TGTGCCAGCAGCCGGCCTGGGGCGGGAAGCTCCTACAATGAGCAGTTCTTC. It encodes CASSRPGAGSSYNEQFF. Combining the CDR3 with reference TRBV7-9 and TRBJ2-1 gives the whole variable domain DTGVSQNPRHKITKRGQNVTFRCDPISEHNRLYWYRQTLGQGPEFLTYFQNEAQLEKSRLLSDRFSAERPKGSFSTLEIQRTEQGDSAMYLCASSRPGAGSSYNEQFFGPGTRLTVL.

The rearrangement links TRBV7-9 to TRBJ1-1; 9 positions match TRBD1. Germline trimming cut 5 bases from V and 6 bases from J; bases unmatched to any gene: 4. Germline values: CDR1 SEHNR, CDR2 FQNEAQ (reference sequence). The CDR3 has 13 amino acids. CDR3 coding DNA: TGTGCCAGCAGCCCCGGGACAGGGCCTGAAGCTTTCTTT. Encoded protein: CASSPGTGPEAFF.